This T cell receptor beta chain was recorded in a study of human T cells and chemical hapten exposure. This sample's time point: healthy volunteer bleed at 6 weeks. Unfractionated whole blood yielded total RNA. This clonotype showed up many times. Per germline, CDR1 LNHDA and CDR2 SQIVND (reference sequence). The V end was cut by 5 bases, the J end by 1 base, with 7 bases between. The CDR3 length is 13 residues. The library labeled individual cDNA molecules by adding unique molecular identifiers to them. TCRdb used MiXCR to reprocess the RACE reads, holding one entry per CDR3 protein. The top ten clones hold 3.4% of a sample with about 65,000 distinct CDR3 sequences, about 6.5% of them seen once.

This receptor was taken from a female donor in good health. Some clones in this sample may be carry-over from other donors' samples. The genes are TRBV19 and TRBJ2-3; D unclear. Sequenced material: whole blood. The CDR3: CASSPSGTDTQYF. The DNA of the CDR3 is TGTGCCAGTAGTCCCTCGGGCACAGATACGCAGTATTTT.